Following are 19 T cell receptor beta chains from one sample sequenced in a study of radiotherapy plus CTLA-4 blockade in lung cancer. Sequencing used immunoSEQ multiplex PCR; TCRdb keeps in-frame clones, though not all of them. The repertoire includes 25,000 to 40,000 clones, 70% of them detected once, and approximately 3.8% sits in the top ten. The sample in question was peripheral blood, obtained from a patient treated with radiotherapy plus ipilimumab. Source of these receptors: a human donor with non-small cell lung cancer who had stable disease on radiotherapy plus ipilimumab.

This clone turned up a few times. This chain links TRBV7-8 with TRBJ2-1; 9 nucleotides align to TRBD2. The CDR3 loop spans 15 amino acids. J gave up 2 bases and V 5 bases, and 4 bases lay outside the gene matches. Germline CDR1 is SGHVS and CDR2 is FQNEAQ. The CDR3 reads CASSLSGGPYNEQFF. The CDR3 DNA follows: TGTGCCAGCAGCCTTAGCGGGGGCCCCTACAATGAGCAGTTCTTC.

The V call is TRBV2, the J call TRBJ2-3; D is unclear. The germline gives CDR1 SNHLY, CDR2 FYNNEI. With 8 bases removed from V and 2 bases from J, the gap between germline ends came to 11 bases. This CDR3 has 13 amino acids. This chain's CDR3 is CASRPTITDTQYF. CDR3 coding DNA: TGTGCCAGCCGCCCCACCATCACAGATACGCAGTATTTT.

The V and J genes are TRBV27 and TRBJ2-7, with no clear D. The germline V gene has CDR1 MNHEY and CDR2 SMNVEV (reference sequence). The germline V and J ends were trimmed by 5 bases and 0 bases, with 2 bases remaining between them. The CDR3 runs 11 residues. CDR3 in DNA: TGTGCCAGCAGTACCTCCTACGAGCAGTACTTC. Residues: CASSTSYEQYF.

This chain joins TRBV9 and TRBJ2-3, with D possibly being TRBD1 (5 bases). Trimming pared 0 bases from V and 0 bases from J, leaving 17 bases between. Germline V lookup: CDR1 SGDLS, CDR2 YYNGEE. The CDR3 totals 18 residues. CDR3 region: CASSVDGQGRTSTDTQYF. The CDR3 region has the DNA TGTGCCAGCAGCGTAGATGGGCAGGGCCGAACCAGCACAGATACGCAGTATTTT.

This clone was counted a few times. The identical CDR3 is also encoded by other nucleotide sequences in the sample. The chain uses TRBV13 and TRBJ2-5; D possibly corresponds to TRBD1 (5 bases). Germline V gene sequence: CDR1 PRHDT, CDR2 FYEKMQ (reference sequence). Trimming took 4 bases from V and 2 from J, leaving 14 bases between them. The CDR3 length is 15 residues. The DNA of the CDR3 is TGTGCCAGCAGCTCATACGTCCAGGGACAAGAGACCCAGTACTTC. Encoded protein: CASSSYVQGQETQYF.

This chain joins TRBV6-1 and TRBJ2-4; no firm D call. The CDR3 runs 14 residues. The germline CDR1 and CDR2 sequences are MNHNS and SASEGT. The V end was cut by 6 bases, the J end by 4 bases, with 13 bases between. The CDR3: CASRNSAEKNIQYF. CDR3 DNA: TGTGCCAGCAGGAACTCCGCAGAGAAAAACATTCAGTACTTC.

The V call is TRBV18, the J call TRBJ2-1; the D gene could be TRBD1 or TRBD2 (5 bases each). This CDR3 has 17 amino acids. Germline V gene data show CDR1 as KGHSH and CDR2 as LQKENI. Trimming pared 3 bases from V and 8 bases from J, leaving 23 bases between. In DNA form, the CDR3 reads TGTGCCAGCTCACCTCCCATTGGGGGACGCGTGTGGCATGAGCAGTTCTTC. Encoded protein: CASSPPIGGRVWHEQFF.

The chain carries TRBV5-1 and TRBJ2-1, with 10 bases fitting TRBD1. Looked up from germline, CDR1 is SGHRS and CDR2 is YFSETQ. The CDR3 is 16 amino acids. After removal of 4 bases from V and 8 bases from J, the junction contained 12 bases not matched to a gene. CDR3 loop: CASSGRGQGTMDEQFF. The CDR3 DNA reads TGCGCCAGCAGCGGAAGGGGACAGGGGACTATGGATGAGCAGTTCTTC.

The chain joins TRBV6-1 to TRBJ2-4; D gene ambiguous. There are 14 residues in the CDR3. V dropped 2 bases and J dropped 0 bases, with 5 bases sitting between them. The germline gives CDR1 MNHNS, CDR2 SASEGT. CDR3 sequence (DNA): TGTGCCAGCAGTGAAAGGATAGCCAAAAACATTCAGTACTTC. Protein sequence: CASSERIAKNIQYF.

CDR3 sequence: CASSLAANYGYTF. CDR3 bases: TGTGCCAGCAGCTTGGCCGCTAACTATGGCTACACCTTC. The chain is built from TRBV5-6 and TRBJ1-2; no clear D gene. Trimming stripped 0 bases from V and 0 bases from J, with 3 bases between. Germline V gene data show CDR1 as SGHDT and CDR2 as YYEEEE. CDR3 size: 13 residues.

This chain links TRBV4-1 with TRBJ1-1, with TRBD1 as a possible D gene (6 bases). Germline V gene lookup returns CDR1 MGHRA and CDR2 YSYEKL. CDR3 length: 15 residues. The V end lost 4 bases, the J end lost 1 base, and 13 bases lay between the germline ends. The CDR3 loop reads CASSPLGTQNTEAFF. For the CDR3, the DNA is TGCGCCAGCAGCCCTCTTGGGACACAGAACACTGAAGCTTTCTTT.

The chain carries TRBV7-6 and TRBJ1-1; no definite D call. Per the germline V gene, CDR1 is SGHVS and CDR2 is FNYEAQ. The CDR3 length is 15 residues. Trimming pared 0 bases from V and 1 base from J, leaving 9 bases between. The CDR3 sequence: CASSLAWGRNTEAFF. CDR3 coding DNA: TGTGCCAGCAGCTTAGCTTGGGGAAGGAACACTGAAGCTTTCTTT.

CDR3 loop: CAIKVAGGGDTQYF. The CDR3 DNA is TGTGCCATCAAGGTAGCGGGAGGCGGAGATACGCAGTATTTT. The V call is TRBV10-3, the J call TRBJ2-3; 10 bases align to TRBD2. The germline gives CDR1 ENHRY, CDR2 SYGVKD. The length of the CDR3 is 14 residues. Unmatched junction bases numbered 6, after V lost 7 bases and J lost 5 bases.

This chain uses TRBV20-1 with TRBJ1-2; D gene ambiguous. Germline values: CDR1 DFQATT, CDR2 SNEGSKA (reference sequence). V lost 5 bases to trimming and J lost 14 bases, with 12 bases between them. CDR3 length equals 9 residues. The CDR3, as DNA: TGCAGTGCTCTTCCGGAGTATACCTTC. Its protein is CSALPEYTF.

The V call is TRBV5-1, the J call TRBJ2-3; 9 bases align to TRBD2. CDR3 length equals 16 residues. CDR1 SGHRS and CDR2 YFSETQ come from the germline V gene. The J segment lost 7 bases and the V segment lost 0 bases, leaving 9 bases of the junction unmatched. The CDR3 nucleotides read TGCGCCAGCAGCTTGGAAGTTAGCGGGAGTGGTAATACGCAGTATTTT. Translated, it gives CASSLEVSGSGNTQYF.

The rearrangement joins TRBV4-1 to TRBJ2-3; weak D call: TRBD2 (5 bases). The CDR3 length is 18 residues. V lost 4 bases and J 3 bases, leaving 23 bases between the germline ends. Germline V lookup: CDR1 MGHRA, CDR2 YSYEKL. Here the CDR3 DNA reads TGCGCCAGCAGCCTCCTCCTTGGAGGTCCTCAGAGTACAGATACGCAGTATTTT. The encoded protein is CASSLLLGGPQSTDTQYF.

V is TRBV6-5 and J is TRBJ2-7, with 8 bases lining up with TRBD2. The CDR3 totals 14 residues. After removal of 6 bases from V and 2 bases from J, the junction contained 6 bases not matched to a gene. The germline V gene encodes CDR1 MNHEY and CDR2 SVGAGI. The CDR3 reads CASRRLAHTYEQYF. In nucleotides, the CDR3 is TGTGCCAGCAGGCGACTAGCGCATACCTACGAGCAGTACTTC.

The rearrangement joins TRBV11-3 to TRBJ2-4; unclear D gene. The CDR3 totals 14 residues. Trimming cost V 0 bases and J 6 bases, with 9 bases left between them. The V gene's germline CDR1 is SGHNT and CDR2 YENEEA. For the CDR3, the DNA is TGTGCCAGCAGCTTAGAGGCAGTGGGAAACATTCAGTACTTC. Its protein is CASSLEAVGNIQYF.

On this clone: Distinct nucleotide sequences in the sample also encode this CDR3. The chain combines TRBV7-2 with TRBJ2-5; 13 bases fit TRBD2. This CDR3 contains 15 residues. The V gene end was trimmed by 0 bases and the J gene end by 5 bases; junction bases not matched to a gene: 0. The germline CDR1 and CDR2 sequences are SGHTA and FQGNSA. Written as DNA, the CDR3 is TGTGCCAGCAGCTTAGCGGGACTAGCGGGGGAGACCCAGTACTTC. Translated: CASSLAGLAGETQYF.